The 3 T cell receptor beta chains below were found in one sample sequenced in a study of cytomegalovirus exposure and HLA in healthy donors. Some clones are missing from TCRdb's copy, which holds only in-frame ones; the method was immunoSEQ multiplex PCR. There are hundreds of thousands of clones in the sample; roughly 89% occur only once, and 0.83% lies in the top ten. Material for sequencing was PBMCs. The receptors shown here come from a woman aged 18-35 years in good health and CMV-seronegative.

The J gene is TRBJ1-3, the V gene TRBV18; D may be TRBD1 (6 bases). The CDR3 length is 15 residues. Per germline, CDR1 KGHSH and CDR2 LQKENI. V was cut by 3 bases and J by 3 bases, with 12 bases left in between. The CDR3 loop is CASSPVAGDGNTIYF. CDR3 nucleotides: TGTGCCAGCTCACCCGTGGCAGGGGATGGAAACACCATATATTTT.

The chain combines TRBV4-1 with TRBJ2-7; D is possibly TRBD1 (5 bases). The CDR3 totals 13 residues. V gave up 0 bases and J gave up 4 bases, with 7 bases separating them. Germline V gives CDR1 MGHRA, CDR2 YSYEKL. CDR3 DNA sequence: TGCGCCAGCAGCCAAGATGACAGATACGAGCAGTACTTC. It translates to CASSQDDRYEQYF.

V usage is TRBV4-1 and J usage is TRBJ1-4, with 8 bases aligning to TRBD1. The CDR3 is 19 amino acids. V was pared by 2 bases and J by 5 bases, with 16 bases of the junction left unmatched. Germline CDR1 MGHRA, CDR2 YSYEKL. The CDR3 reads CASSQPNGQGGGPNEKLFF. CDR3 DNA: TGCGCCAGCAGCCAACCGAATGGACAGGGTGGAGGGCCAAATGAAAAACTGTTTTTT.